These 2 T cell receptor beta chains came from one sample sequenced in a study of vaccination effects on CD4 cells after COVID-19. Sequenced by immunoSEQ multiplex PCR; TCRdb stores in-frame clones only, minus some. The sample consists of tens of thousands of clones, around 75% of them appearing once. Before sequencing, viral peptide pools were used by the ViraFEST assay to expand antigen-specific CD4+ T cells. CD4+ T cell isolation took place after approximately 11 days of culture. PCR showed that the person got SARS-CoV-2 infection at some point between March and December 2020. These receptors have no known antigen. Sequenced here: CD4+ T cells from PBMCs cultured with a peptide pool, sampled before COVID-19 vaccination. The receptors come from a human donor who had a prior SARS-CoV-2 infection.

This chain uses TRBV30 with TRBJ2-5, with 10 bases fitting TRBD1. Germline CDR1 and CDR2: GTSNPN and SVGIG (reference sequence). The J segment lost 5 bases and the V segment lost 2 bases, leaving 2 bases of the junction unmatched. CDR3 length: 13 residues. This CDR3 reads CAWSTDRGETQYF. Written as DNA, the CDR3 is TGTGCCTGGAGTACGGACAGGGGGGAGACCCAGTACTTC.

V usage is TRBV5-4 and J usage is TRBJ2-2; D ambiguous. This CDR3 is built from 13 residues. Trimming stripped 3 bases from V and 4 bases from J, with 7 bases between. Per the germline V gene, CDR1 is SGHNT and CDR2 is YYREEE (reference sequence). The CDR3 DNA reads as TGTGCCAGCAGCTACCCAGGCACCGGGGAGCTGTTTTTT. It codes for CASSYPGTGELFF.